These 3 T cell receptor beta chains came from one sample sequenced in a study of blood T cell repertoires in COVID-19. Assay used: immunoSEQ multiplex PCR; TCRdb lists only in-frame clones, some missing. The sample shows 120,000 to 150,000 clones, roughly 88% of them seen only once. Sequencing input: peripheral blood. The receptor source for this set is a woman in her sixties with COVID-19, enrolled during active disease.

The rearrangement joins TRBV4-3 to TRBJ2-3, with no clear D. Germline CDR1 and CDR2: LGHNA and YSLEER. The CDR3 covers 15 residues. V lost 1 base and J lost 2, with 10 bases in between. This CDR3 is CASSQVAGNTDTQYF. DNA for the CDR3: TGCGCCAGCAGCCAAGTGGCAGGCAACACAGATACGCAGTATTTT.

This clone came up once. This sequence joins TRBV4-1 and TRBJ1-1; TRBD1 aligns across 9 bases. CDR3 size: 17 residues. The germline gives CDR1 MGHRA, CDR2 YSYEKL. V was pared by 3 bases and J by 3 bases, with 11 bases of the junction left unmatched. CDR3 loop: CASSQVTGGYEYTEAFF. The CDR3 DNA reads as TGCGCCAGCAGCCAGGTTACAGGGGGCTATGAGTACACTGAAGCTTTCTTT.

The chain uses TRBV12-5 and TRBJ1-5, with D perhaps TRBD1 (6 bases). The CDR3 is 15 amino acids. Germline CDR1 is LGHNT and CDR2 is FRNRAP. The V end was cut by 4 bases, the J end by 4 bases, with 14 bases between. The CDR3 nucleotides are TGTGCTAGTGGTTCGTATCAGGGGAAGAATCAGCCCCAGCATTTT. Residues: CASGSYQGKNQPQHF.